Listed below are T cell receptor beta chains from one sample, sequenced in a study of T cell changes during pregnancy in multiple sclerosis. Sequencing was performed with immunoSEQ multiplex PCR; in TCRdb, only in-frame clones are kept and a portion is missing. In the table there are more than 35,000 clones, approximately 90% of which are singletons. The sequencing here drew on CD8+ T cells from peripheral blood mononuclear cells, taken in the third trimester of pregnancy. The receptors derive from a female donor with multiple sclerosis, enrolled in a pregnancy study. Both conserved end residues are part of each CDR3. The order of the fields is J gene, D gene, V gene, CDR3 protein, CDR3 DNA. D genes are given only for firm matches.

J gene: TRBJ2-3
D gene: TRBD1
V gene: TRBV19
CDR3 protein: CASRDRDRMADTQYF
CDR3 DNA: TGTGCCAGTAGAGACCGGGACAGGATGGCAGATACGCAGTATTTT

J gene: TRBJ1-1
D gene: -
V gene: TRBV7-6
CDR3 protein: CAGGGSSTEAFF
CDR3 DNA: TGTGCCGGGGGGGGGTCGTCCACTGAAGCTTTCTTT

J gene: TRBJ2-3
D gene: TRBD2
V gene: TRBV7-3
CDR3 protein: CASSLAGGSTDTQYF
CDR3 DNA: TGTGCCAGCAGCTTAGCGGGGGGGAGCACAGATACGCAGTATTTT

J gene: TRBJ2-5
D gene: TRBD2
V gene: TRBV19
CDR3 protein: CASSATSGSLETQYF
CDR3 DNA: TGTGCCAGTAGTGCAACTAGCGGGAGTTTGGAGACCCAGTACTTC

J gene: TRBJ1-5
D gene: TRBD1
V gene: TRBV6-1
CDR3 protein: CASRGDSYSNQPQHF
CDR3 DNA: TGTGCCAGCAGGGGGGACAGCTATAGCAATCAGCCCCAGCATTTT

J gene: TRBJ2-3
D gene: -
V gene: TRBV27
CDR3 protein: CASSPLGADTQYF
CDR3 DNA: TGTGCCAGCAGTCCCTTGGGAGCAGATACGCAGTATTTT

J gene: TRBJ2-7
D gene: TRBD1
V gene: TRBV4-2
CDR3 protein: CASSQATGTGSYEQYF
CDR3 DNA: TGTGCCAGCAGCCAGGCGACCGGGACAGGCTCCTACGAGCAGTACTTC

J gene: TRBJ2-2
D gene: -
V gene: TRBV25-1
CDR3 protein: CASSESGRGTGELFF
CDR3 DNA: TGTGCCAGCAGTGAATCGGGGAGAGGCACCGGGGAGCTGTTTTTT

J gene: TRBJ2-7
D gene: TRBD2
V gene: TRBV11-2
CDR3 protein: CASSFLAGPTGEQYF
CDR3 DNA: TGTGCCAGCAGCTTTCTAGCGGGACCCACCGGGGAGCAGTACTTC

J gene: TRBJ2-2
D gene: -
V gene: TRBV7-9
CDR3 protein: CASTPRYGELFF
CDR3 DNA: TGTGCCAGCACCCCTAGGTACGGGGAGCTGTTTTTT

J gene: TRBJ1-4
D gene: -
V gene: TRBV2
CDR3 protein: CASSDFPRDRKLFF
CDR3 DNA: TGTGCCAGCAGTGACTTCCCCAGGGATCGGAAACTGTTTTTT

J gene: TRBJ1-2
D gene: -
V gene: TRBV6-5
CDR3 protein: CASSLDYYGYTF
CDR3 DNA: TGTGCCAGCAGTTTAGACTACTATGGCTACACCTTC

J gene: TRBJ1-2
D gene: -
V gene: TRBV7-9
CDR3 protein: CASSLGPGGKGYTF
CDR3 DNA: TGTGCCAGCAGCTTAGGGCCAGGTGGAAAGGGCTACACCTTC

J gene: TRBJ1-1
D gene: -
V gene: TRBV25-1
CDR3 protein: CASSDTFPGPFF
CDR3 DNA: TGTGCCAGCAGTGATACCTTCCCAGGGCCTTTCTTT

J gene: TRBJ1-5
D gene: -
V gene: TRBV6-5
CDR3 protein: CASRSVTPNQPQHF
CDR3 DNA: TGTGCCAGCAGGTCCGTCACACCAAATCAGCCCCAGCATTTT